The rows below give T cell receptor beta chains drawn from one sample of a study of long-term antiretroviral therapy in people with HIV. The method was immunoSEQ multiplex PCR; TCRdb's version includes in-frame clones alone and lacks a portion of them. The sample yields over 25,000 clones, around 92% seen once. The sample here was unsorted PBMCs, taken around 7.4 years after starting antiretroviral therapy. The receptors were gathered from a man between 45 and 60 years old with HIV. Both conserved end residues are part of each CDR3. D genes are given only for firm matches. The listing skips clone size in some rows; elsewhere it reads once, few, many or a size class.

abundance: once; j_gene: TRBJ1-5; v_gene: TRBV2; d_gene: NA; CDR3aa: CASSDQVNQPQHF; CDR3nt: TGTGCCAGCAGTGATCAGGTGAATCAGCCCCAGCATTTT
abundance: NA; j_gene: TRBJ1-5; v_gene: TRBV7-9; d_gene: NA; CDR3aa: CASSLGAGDSNQPQHF; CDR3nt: TGTGCCAGCAGCTTAGGGGCAGGGGATAGCAATCAGCCCCAGCATTTT
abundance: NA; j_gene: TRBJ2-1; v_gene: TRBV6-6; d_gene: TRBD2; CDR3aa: CASSYAPGGSYNEQFF; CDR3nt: TGTGCCAGCAGTTACGCTCCCGGGGGGTCCTACAATGAGCAGTTCTTC
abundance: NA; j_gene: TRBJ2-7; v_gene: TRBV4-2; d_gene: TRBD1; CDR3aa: CASSQGTGGRLEYEQYF; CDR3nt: TGTGCCAGCAGCCAAGGGACAGGGGGGCGCCTAGAATACGAGCAGTACTTC
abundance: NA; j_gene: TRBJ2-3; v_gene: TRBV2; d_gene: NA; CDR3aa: CARLGQITSTDTQYF; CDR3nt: TGTGCCAGACTCGGACAGATAACTAGCACAGATACGCAGTATTTT
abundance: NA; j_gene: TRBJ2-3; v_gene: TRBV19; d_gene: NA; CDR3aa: CASSRGGPGTDTQYF; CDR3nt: TGTGCCAGTAGTCGCGGGGGCCCGGGCACAGATACGCAGTATTTT
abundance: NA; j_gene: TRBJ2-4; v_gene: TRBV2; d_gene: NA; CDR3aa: CASSAAAGASKNIQYF; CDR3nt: TGTGCCAGCAGTGCCGCGGCAGGGGCGTCCAAAAACATTCAGTACTTC
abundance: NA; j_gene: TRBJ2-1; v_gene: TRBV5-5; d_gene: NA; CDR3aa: CASSWWGDSNNEQFF; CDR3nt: TGTGCCAGCAGCTGGTGGGGGGACAGTAATAATGAGCAGTTCTTC
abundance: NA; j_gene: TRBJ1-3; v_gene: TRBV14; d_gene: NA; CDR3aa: CASSQDLDSGNTIYF; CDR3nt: TGTGCCAGCAGCCAAGATCTGGACTCTGGAAACACCATATATTTT
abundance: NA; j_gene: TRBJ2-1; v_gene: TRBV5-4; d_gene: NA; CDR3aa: CASSLNRGGNEQFF; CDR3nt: TGTGCCAGCAGCTTGAACAGGGGGGGGAATGAGCAGTTCTTC
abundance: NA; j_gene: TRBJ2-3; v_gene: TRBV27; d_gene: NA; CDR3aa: CASTLGDTQYF; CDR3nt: TGTGCCAGCACCTTAGGTGATACGCAGTATTTT
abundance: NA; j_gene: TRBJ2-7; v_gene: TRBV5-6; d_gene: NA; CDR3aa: CASSSLQGYEQYF; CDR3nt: TGTGCCAGCAGCTCCCTGCAGGGTTACGAGCAGTACTTC
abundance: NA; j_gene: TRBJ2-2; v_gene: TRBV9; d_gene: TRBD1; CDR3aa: CASSKQGAVAGELFF; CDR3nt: TGTGCCAGCAGCAAACAGGGGGCAGTTGCCGGGGAGCTGTTTTTT
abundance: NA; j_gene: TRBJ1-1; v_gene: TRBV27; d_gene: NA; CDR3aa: CASKVQGLNTEAFF; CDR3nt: TGTGCCAGCAAGGTTCAGGGGCTGAACACTGAAGCTTTCTTT
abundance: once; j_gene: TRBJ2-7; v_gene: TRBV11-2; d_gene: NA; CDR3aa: CASSLAAGPYEQYF; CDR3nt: TGTGCCAGCAGCTTAGCCGCGGGCCCCTACGAGCAGTACTTC
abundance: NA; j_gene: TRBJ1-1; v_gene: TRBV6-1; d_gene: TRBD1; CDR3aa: CASKQGALNTEAFF; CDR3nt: TGTGCCAGCAAGCAGGGGGCCCTGAACACTGAAGCTTTCTTT
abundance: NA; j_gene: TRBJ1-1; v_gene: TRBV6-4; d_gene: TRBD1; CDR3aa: CASSVTGGTEAFF; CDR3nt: TGTGCCAGCAGTGTTACAGGGGGCACTGAAGCTTTCTTT
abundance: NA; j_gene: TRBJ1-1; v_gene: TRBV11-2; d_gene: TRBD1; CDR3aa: CASSSRTGRGWNTEAFF; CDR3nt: TGTGCCAGCAGCTCTCGGACAGGGAGGGGGTGGAACACTGAAGCTTTCTTT
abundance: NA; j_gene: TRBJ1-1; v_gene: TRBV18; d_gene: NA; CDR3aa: CASSPGRDGTNTEAFF; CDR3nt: TGTGCCAGCTCACCAGGGCGGGACGGAACGAACACTGAAGCTTTCTTT
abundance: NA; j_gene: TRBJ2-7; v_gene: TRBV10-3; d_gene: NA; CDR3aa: CAISESRGDEQYF; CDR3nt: TGTGCCATCAGTGAGTCGAGAGGGGACGAGCAGTACTTC
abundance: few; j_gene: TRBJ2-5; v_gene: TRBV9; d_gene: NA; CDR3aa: CASSVVAGQETQYF; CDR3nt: TGTGCCAGCAGCGTAGTCGCCGGGCAAGAGACCCAGTACTTC
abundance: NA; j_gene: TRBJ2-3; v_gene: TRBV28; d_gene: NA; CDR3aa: CASSTSTDTQYF; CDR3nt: TGTGCCAGCAGTACCAGCACAGATACGCAGTATTTT
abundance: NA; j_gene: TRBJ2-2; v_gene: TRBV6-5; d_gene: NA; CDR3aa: CASSYPRDGELFF; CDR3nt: TGTGCCAGCAGTTACCCCAGGGATGGGGAGCTGTTTTTT
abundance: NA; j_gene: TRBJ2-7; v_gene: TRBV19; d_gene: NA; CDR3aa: CASSMRGGVEQYF; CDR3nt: TGTGCCAGTAGTATGCGAGGAGGGGTCGAGCAGTACTTC
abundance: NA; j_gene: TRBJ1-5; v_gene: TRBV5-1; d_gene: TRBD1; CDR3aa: CASRQGDNQPQHF; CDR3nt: TGCGCCAGCAGACAGGGGGACAATCAGCCCCAGCATTTT
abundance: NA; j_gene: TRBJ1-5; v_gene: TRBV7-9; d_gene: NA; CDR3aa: CASSLDRAPQHF; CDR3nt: TGTGCCAGCAGCCTAGACAGAGCGCCCCAGCATTTT
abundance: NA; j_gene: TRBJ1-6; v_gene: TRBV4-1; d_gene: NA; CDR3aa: CASSPFPDSYNSPLHF; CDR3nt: TGCGCCAGCAGCCCCTTTCCGGACAGTTATAATTCACCCCTCCACTTT
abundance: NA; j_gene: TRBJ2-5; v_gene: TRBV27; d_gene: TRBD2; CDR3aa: CASSSSGGKGETQYF; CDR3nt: TGTGCCAGCAGCTCTAGCGGGGGAAAAGGAGAGACCCAGTACTTC
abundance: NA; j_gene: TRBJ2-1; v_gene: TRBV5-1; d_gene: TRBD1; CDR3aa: CASSPTPGQGSSNEQFF; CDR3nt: TGCGCCAGCAGCCCCACCCCCGGACAGGGGTCCTCCAATGAGCAGTTCTTC
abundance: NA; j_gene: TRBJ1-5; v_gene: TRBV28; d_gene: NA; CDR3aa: CASSLGGAGSNQPQHF; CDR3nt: TGTGCCAGCAGTCTCGGGGGGGCTGGGAGCAATCAGCCCCAGCATTTT
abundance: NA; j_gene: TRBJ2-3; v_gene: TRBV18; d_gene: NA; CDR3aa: CASSPMGRDTQYF; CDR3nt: TGTGCCAGCTCTCCAATGGGCCGGGATACGCAGTATTTT
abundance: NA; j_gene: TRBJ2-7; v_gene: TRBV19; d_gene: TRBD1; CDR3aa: CASSIGQGAVYEQYF; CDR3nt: TGTGCCAGTAGTATAGGCCAGGGGGCGGTGTACGAGCAGTACTTC
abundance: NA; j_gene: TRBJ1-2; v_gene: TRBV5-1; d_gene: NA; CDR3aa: CASSLDGGLGYTF; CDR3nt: TGCGCCAGCAGCTTGGATGGGGGGCTCGGCTACACCTTC
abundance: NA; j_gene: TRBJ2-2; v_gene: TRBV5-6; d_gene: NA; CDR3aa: CASSEVNPGELFF; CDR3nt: TGTGCCAGCAGCGAGGTGAACCCCGGGGAGCTGTTTTTT
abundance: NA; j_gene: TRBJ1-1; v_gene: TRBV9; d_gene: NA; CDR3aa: CASSVVRAGGTEAFF; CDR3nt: TGTGCCAGCAGCGTAGTTCGGGCCGGTGGCACTGAAGCTTTCTTT
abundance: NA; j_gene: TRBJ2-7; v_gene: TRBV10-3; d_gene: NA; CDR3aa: CAAREAYEQYF; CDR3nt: TGTGCCGCGAGGGAAGCCTACGAGCAGTACTTC
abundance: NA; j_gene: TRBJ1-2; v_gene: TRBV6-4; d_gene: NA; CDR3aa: CASSEWPSYYGYTF; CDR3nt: TGTGCCAGCAGTGAATGGCCGTCCTACTATGGCTACACCTTC
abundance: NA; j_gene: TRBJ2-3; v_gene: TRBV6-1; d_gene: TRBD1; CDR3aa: CASSKGQGVEDTQYF; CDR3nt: TGTGCCAGCAGCAAAGGACAGGGGGTAGAAGATACGCAGTATTTT
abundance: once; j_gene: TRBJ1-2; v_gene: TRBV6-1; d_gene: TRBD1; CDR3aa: CASSRDRGDGYTF; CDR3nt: TGTGCCAGCAGCCGGGACAGGGGGGATGGCTACACCTTC
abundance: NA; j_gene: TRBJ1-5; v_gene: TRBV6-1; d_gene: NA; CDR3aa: CASSDGVGGHQPQHF; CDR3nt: TGTGCCAGCAGTGATGGGGTAGGGGGGCATCAGCCCCAGCATTTT
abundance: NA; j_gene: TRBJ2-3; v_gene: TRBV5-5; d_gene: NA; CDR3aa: CASSLTYSTDTQYF; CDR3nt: TGTGCCAGCAGCTTGACATATAGCACAGATACGCAGTATTTT
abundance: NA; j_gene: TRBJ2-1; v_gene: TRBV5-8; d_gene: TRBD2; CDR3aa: CASSSLAGGRDEQFF; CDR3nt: TGTGCCAGCAGCTCTCTAGCGGGGGGCCGGGATGAGCAGTTCTTC
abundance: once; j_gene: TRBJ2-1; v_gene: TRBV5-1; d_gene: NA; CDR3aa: CASSLAEGGVFYNEQFF; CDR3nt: TGCGCCAGCAGCTTGGCAGAGGGGGGGGTTTTTTACAATGAGCAGTTCTTC
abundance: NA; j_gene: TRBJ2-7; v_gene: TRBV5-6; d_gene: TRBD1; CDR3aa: CASCLNGQGMNEQYF; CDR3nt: TGTGCCAGCTGTCTTAATGGACAGGGAATGAACGAGCAGTACTTC
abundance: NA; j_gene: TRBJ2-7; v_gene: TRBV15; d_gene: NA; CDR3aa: CATSSGANQGRDEQYF; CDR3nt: TGTGCCACCAGCAGCGGGGCTAATCAGGGTCGAGACGAGCAGTACTTC
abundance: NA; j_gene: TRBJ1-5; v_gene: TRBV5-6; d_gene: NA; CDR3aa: CASSIGANSNQPQHF; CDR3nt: TGTGCCAGCAGCATAGGAGCCAATAGCAATCAGCCCCAGCATTTT
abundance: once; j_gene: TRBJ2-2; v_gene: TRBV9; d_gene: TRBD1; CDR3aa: CASSLTGVHGELFF; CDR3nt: TGTGCCAGCAGCTTGACAGGGGTTCACGGGGAGCTGTTTTTT
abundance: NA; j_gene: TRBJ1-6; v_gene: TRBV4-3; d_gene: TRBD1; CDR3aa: CASSPTGQGANSPLHF; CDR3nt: TGCGCCAGCAGCCCCACTGGACAGGGGGCAAATTCACCCCTCCACTTT
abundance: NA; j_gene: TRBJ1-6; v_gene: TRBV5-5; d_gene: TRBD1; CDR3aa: CASSPRLGTGRDNSPLHF; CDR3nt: TGTGCCAGCAGCCCGAGACTTGGGACAGGGAGAGACAATTCACCCCTCCACTTT